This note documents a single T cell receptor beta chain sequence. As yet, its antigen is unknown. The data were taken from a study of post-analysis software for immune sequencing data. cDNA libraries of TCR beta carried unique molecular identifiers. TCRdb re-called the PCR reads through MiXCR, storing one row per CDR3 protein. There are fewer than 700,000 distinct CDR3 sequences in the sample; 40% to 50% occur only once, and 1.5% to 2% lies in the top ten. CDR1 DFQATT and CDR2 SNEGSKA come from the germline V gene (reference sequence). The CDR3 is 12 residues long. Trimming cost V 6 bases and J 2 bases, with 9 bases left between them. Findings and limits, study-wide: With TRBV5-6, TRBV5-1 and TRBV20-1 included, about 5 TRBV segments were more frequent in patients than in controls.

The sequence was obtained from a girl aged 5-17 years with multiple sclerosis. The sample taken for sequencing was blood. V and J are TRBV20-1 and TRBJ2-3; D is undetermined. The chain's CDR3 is CSAPGSTDTQYF. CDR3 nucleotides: TGCAGTGCGCCGGGTTCCACAGATACGCAGTATTTT.